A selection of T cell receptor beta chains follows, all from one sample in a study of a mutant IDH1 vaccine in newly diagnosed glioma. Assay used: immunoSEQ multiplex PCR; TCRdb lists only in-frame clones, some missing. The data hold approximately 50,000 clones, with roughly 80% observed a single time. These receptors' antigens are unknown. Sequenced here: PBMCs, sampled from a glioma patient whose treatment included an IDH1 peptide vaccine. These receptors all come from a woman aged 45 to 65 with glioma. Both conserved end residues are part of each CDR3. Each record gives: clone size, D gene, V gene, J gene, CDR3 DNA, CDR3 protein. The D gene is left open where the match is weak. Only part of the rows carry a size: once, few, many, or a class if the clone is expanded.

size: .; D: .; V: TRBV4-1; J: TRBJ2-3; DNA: TGCGCCAGCAGCCAACCGGACCTGAAACATCGGACGCAGTATTTT; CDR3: CASSQPDLKHRTQYF
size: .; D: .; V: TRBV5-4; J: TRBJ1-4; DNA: TGTGCCAGCAGCTTGGTCATCACAGGCCGTCCAACTAATGAAAAACTGTTTTTT; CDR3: CASSLVITGRPTNEKLFF
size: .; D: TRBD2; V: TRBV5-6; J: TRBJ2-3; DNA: TGTGCCAGCAGCGACCTAGCGGGGGGGTTAACAGATACGCAGTATTTT; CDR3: CASSDLAGGLTDTQYF
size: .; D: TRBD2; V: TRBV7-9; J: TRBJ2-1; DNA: TGTGCCAGCAGCTTAGAACGGACTAGCGGGGGGACCCACTACAATGAGCAGTTCTTC; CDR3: CASSLERTSGGTHYNEQFF
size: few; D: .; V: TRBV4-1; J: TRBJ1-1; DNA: TGCGCCAGCAGCCAAGGTGGGCAGGTCGCTGAAGCTTTCTTT; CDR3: CASSQGGQVAEAFF
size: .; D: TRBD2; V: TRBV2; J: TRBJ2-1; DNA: TGTGCCAGCAGTGGCGAGCGGGGGGCTACATCCCCCTACAATGAGCAGTTCTTC; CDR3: CASSGERGATSPYNEQFF
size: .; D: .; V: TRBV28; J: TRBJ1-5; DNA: TGTGCCAGCAGTTTTGTTAGGGCAGGCGGGCAGCCCCAGCATTTT; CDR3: CASSFVRAGGQPQHF
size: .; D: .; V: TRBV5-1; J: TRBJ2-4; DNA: TGCGCCAGCAGCTTACAGGAGAACATTCAGTACTTC; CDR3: CASSLQENIQYF
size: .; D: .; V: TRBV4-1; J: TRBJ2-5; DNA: TGCGCCAGCAGACAGACTTCAGCGGAGACCCAGTACTTC; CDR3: CASRQTSAETQYF
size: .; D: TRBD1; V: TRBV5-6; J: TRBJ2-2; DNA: TGTGCCAGCAGCAACGACAGGGGGCTGTACACCGGGGAGCTGTTTTTT; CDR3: CASSNDRGLYTGELFF
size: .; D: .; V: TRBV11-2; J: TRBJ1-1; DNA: TGTGCCAGCAGCCCCAACAGAGCCCAACCGAACACTGAAGCTTTCTTT; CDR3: CASSPNRAQPNTEAFF
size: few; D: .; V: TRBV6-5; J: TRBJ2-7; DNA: TGTGCCAGCAGTTACTCGTATGGGAACGGCTACGAGCAGTACTTC; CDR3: CASSYSYGNGYEQYF
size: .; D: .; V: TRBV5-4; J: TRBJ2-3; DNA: TGTGCCAGCAGCGCTCTAACCACAGATACGCAGTATTTT; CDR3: CASSALTTDTQYF
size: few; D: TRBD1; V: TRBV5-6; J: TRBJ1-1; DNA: TGTGCCAGTCACAATCAGGGGGTCATAGCTTTCTTT; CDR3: CASHNQGVIAFF
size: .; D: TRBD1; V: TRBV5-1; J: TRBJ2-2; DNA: TGCGCCAGCAGCCAAAGGACAGGGGGCACCGGGGAGCTGTTTTTT; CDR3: CASSQRTGGTGELFF
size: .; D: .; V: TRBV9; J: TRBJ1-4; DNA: TGTGCCAGCAGCGCGGGAGCGGGGGGGAATGAAAAACTGTTTTTT; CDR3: CASSAGAGGNEKLFF
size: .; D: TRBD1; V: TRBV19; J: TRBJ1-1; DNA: TGTGCCAGTAGTATATCGACAGGGCGGGGCACTGAAGCTTTCTTT; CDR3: CASSISTGRGTEAFF
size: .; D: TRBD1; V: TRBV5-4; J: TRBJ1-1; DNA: TGTGCCAGCAGCCCAGACAGGGCTATCGGTGAAGCTTTCTTT; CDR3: CASSPDRAIGEAFF
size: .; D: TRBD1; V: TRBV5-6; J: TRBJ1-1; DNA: TGTGCCAGCAGCTTGGATAGGGGGCGGGGGACTGAAGCTTTCTTT; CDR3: CASSLDRGRGTEAFF
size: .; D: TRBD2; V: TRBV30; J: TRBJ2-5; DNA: TGTGCCTGGACCGTGGGAGGGGCCCGATACTTC; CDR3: CAWTVGGARYF
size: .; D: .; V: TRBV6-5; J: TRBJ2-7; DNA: TGTGCCAGCAGTCCCGCCAGGGACTACGAGCAGTACTTC; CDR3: CASSPARDYEQYF
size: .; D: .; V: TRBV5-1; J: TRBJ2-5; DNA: TGCGCCAGCAGCCCCCGTGGCAGTGCTGAGACCCAGTACTTC; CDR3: CASSPRGSAETQYF
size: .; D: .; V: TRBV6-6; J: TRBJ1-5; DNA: TGTGCCAGCAGTTGGGAGACAGGGCCCCAGCATTTT; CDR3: CASSWETGPQHF
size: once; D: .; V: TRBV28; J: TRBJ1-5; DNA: TGTGCCAGCAGTAATCAGGCCTTTGGCAATCAGCCCCAGCATTTT; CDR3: CASSNQAFGNQPQHF
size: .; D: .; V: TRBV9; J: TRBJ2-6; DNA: TGTGCCAGCACGTTGGGCTCTGGGGCCAACGTCCTGACTTTC; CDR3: CASTLGSGANVLTF
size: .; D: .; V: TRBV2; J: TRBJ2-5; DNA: TGTGCCAGCAGTGAAATTATCGGGGTCCAAGAGACCCAGTACTTC; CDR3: CASSEIIGVQETQYF
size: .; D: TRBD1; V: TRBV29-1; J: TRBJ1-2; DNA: TGCAGCGTTGAAGGGGACAGGGGAGCTAACTATGGCTACACCTTC; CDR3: CSVEGDRGANYGYTF
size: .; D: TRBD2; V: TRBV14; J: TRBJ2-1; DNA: TGTGCCAGCAGCCAAGAGGAGCGGGGCTACAATGAGCAGTTCTTC; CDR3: CASSQEERGYNEQFF